This TCR beta chain was identified during a study of blood T cell repertoires in COVID-19. Study information: Acute-phase and convalescent COVID-19 samples originated in the United States, Italy and Spain. PBMCs, B-cell-depleted T cells, or T cells provided the cDNA or gDNA that made up the material.

V was cut by 4 bases and J by 6 bases, with 10 bases left in between. The CDR3 has 13 residues. The germline CDR1 and CDR2 sequences are SGHTA and FQGNSA. Source study methods: Using reference gene primer amplification, nucleated cell counts were estimated. Here immunoSEQ multiplex PCR was the method, and the copy in TCRdb shows in-frame clones only, minus some. V and J calls plus clone size are reproduced from that table; the DNA served to infer D and trimming. The table lists approximately 240,000 clones, 70% to 90% of them singletons. The specimen sequenced was peripheral blood. The receptor comes from a woman between 40 and 55 years old who had recovered from COVID-19. This chain joins TRBV7-2 and TRBJ2-1; D not resolved. The CDR3 sequence: CASSSPTPNEQFF. The CDR3 nucleotides are TGTGCCAGCAGCTCTCCGACTCCCAATGAGCAGTTCTTC.